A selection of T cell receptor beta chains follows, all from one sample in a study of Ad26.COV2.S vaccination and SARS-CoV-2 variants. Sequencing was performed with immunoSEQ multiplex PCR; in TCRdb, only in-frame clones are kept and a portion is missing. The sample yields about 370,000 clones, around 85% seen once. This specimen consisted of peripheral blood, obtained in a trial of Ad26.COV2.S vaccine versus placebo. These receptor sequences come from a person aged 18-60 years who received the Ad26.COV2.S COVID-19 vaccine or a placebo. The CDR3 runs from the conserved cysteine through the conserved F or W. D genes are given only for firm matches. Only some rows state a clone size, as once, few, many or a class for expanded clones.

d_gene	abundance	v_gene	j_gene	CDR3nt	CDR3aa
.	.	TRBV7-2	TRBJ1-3	TGTGCCAGCAGCTTAGGGGTTGGAAACACCATATATTTT	CASSLGVGNTIYF
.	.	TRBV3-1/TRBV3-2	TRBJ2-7	TGTGCCAGCAGCCAAGTTCTAGGGCACGAGCAGTACTTC	CASSQVLGHEQYF
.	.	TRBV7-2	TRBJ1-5	TGTGCCAGCAGCGCACGGGGCAATCAGCCCCAGCATTTT	CASSARGNQPQHF
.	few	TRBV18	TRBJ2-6	TGTGCCAGCCAACCACAATGGGCTGGGGCCAACGTCCTGACTTTC	CASQPQWAGANVLTF
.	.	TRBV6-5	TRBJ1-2	TGTGCCAGCAAGAACGGTGGGGGCCCAGACTATGGCTACACCTTC	CASKNGGGPDYGYTF
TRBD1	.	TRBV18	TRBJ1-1	TGTGCCAGCTCACCAGAGGGGACAGCCTACACTGAAGCTTTCTTT	CASSPEGTAYTEAFF
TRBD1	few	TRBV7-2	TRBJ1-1	TGTGCCAGCAGCTCCGGGACAGGGGACACTGAAGCTTTCTTT	CASSSGTGDTEAFF
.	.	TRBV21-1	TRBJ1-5	TGTGCCAGCAGCAAAGCTCTCCTGGGTAGCAATCAGCCCCAGCATTTT	CASSKALLGSNQPQHF
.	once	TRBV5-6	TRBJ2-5	TGTGCCAGCAGCTCACGAGAGCAGCAAGAGACCCAGTACTTC	CASSSREQQETQYF
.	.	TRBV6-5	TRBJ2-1	TGTGCCAGCAGCCGCGGAGGGGGCGCCCACAATGAGCAGTTCTTC	CASSRGGGAHNEQFF
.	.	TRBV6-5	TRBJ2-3	TGTGCCAGCAGTCCATGGACAGTCACAGATACGCAGTATTTT	CASSPWTVTDTQYF
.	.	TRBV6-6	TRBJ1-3	TGTGCCAGCAGTTCCTCCCCCGGCTCTGGAAACACCATATATTTT	CASSSSPGSGNTIYF
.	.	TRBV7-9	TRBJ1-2	TGTGCCAGCAGCTCCGGGTGGGAATATGGCTACACCTTC	CASSSGWEYGYTF
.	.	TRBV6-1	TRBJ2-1	TGTGCCAGCAGTGAAGGGTATGAGGGGCCAAATGAGCAGTTCTTC	CASSEGYEGPNEQFF
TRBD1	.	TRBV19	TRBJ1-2	TGTGCCAGTAGGGTTGGGACAGGGGCCGCAGGCTACACCTTC	CASRVGTGAAGYTF
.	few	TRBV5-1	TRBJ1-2	TGCGCCAGCAGCTTGGTGGCCCAGGATGGCTACACCTTC	CASSLVAQDGYTF
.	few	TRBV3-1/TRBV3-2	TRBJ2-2	TGTGCCAGCAGCCGATCGACAGCGAACACCGGGGAGCTGTTTTTT	CASSRSTANTGELFF
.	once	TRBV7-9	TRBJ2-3	TGTGCCAGCAGCTTAGCGGCGGTTGGCGCAGATACGCAGTATTTT	CASSLAAVGADTQYF
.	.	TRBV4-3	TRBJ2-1	TGCGCCAGCAGCCAAGGAGTCAGGGAGGTGTTCTTC	CASSQGVREVFF
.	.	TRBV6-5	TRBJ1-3	TGTGCCAGCACTCCAAGTCCAGGGACTGGAAACACCATATATTTT	CASTPSPGTGNTIYF
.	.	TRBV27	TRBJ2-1	TGTGCCAGCACCCCAGACGGATACTACAATGAGCAGTTCTTC	CASTPDGYYNEQFF
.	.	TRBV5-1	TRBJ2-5	TGCGCCAGCAGCTTGGAAACTAGATATCAGGAGACCCAGTACTTC	CASSLETRYQETQYF
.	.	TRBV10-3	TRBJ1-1	TGTGCCATCAGCCCAGGCGGGTACACTGAAGCTTTCTTT	CAISPGGYTEAFF
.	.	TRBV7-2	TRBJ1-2	TGTGCCAGCAGCTTACCTCCGTCGACAACAACTGGCTACACCTTC	CASSLPPSTTTGYTF
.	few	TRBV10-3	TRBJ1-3	TGTGCCATCAGTGATAAGGGGGTGAACTCTGGAAACACCATATATTTT	CAISDKGVNSGNTIYF
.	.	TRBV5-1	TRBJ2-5	TGCGCCAGCAGCCTGGCTGGAGAGACCCAGTACTTC	CASSLAGETQYF
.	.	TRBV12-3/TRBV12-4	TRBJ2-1	TGTGCCAGCAGTCCCGGGTTTAATGAGCAGTTCTTC	CASSPGFNEQFF
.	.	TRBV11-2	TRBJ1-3	TGTGCCAGCAGCTTACCGGCAGGGTCTGGAAACACCATATATTTT	CASSLPAGSGNTIYF
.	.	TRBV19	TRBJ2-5	TGTGCCAGTAGTGGGACACAGGTCTCCCAAGAGACCCAGTACTTC	CASSGTQVSQETQYF
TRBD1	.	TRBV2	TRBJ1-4	TGTGCCAGCAGGACAGGGGGCGGTGAAAAACTGTTTTTT	CASRTGGGEKLFF
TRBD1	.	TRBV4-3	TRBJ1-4	TGCGCCAGCAGCCAAGATTTGCAGGGGGCGGCTAATGAAAAACTGTTTTTT	CASSQDLQGAANEKLFF
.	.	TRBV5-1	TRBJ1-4	TGCGCCAGCAGCTTTCAGGGGCCGTATGAAAAACTGTTTTTT	CASSFQGPYEKLFF
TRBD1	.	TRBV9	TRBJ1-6	TGTGCCAGCAGCTCGCGACAGGGTCCTCATTCACCCCTCCACTTT	CASSSRQGPHSPLHF
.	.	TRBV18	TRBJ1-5	TGTGCCAGCTCAGCCCTTCCCGCGACAGCCGGAGGTCAGCCCCAGCATTTT	CASSALPATAGGQPQHF
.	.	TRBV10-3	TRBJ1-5	TGTGCCATCGGAGGGGAAGGGACCAGCAATCAGCCCCAGCATTTT	CAIGGEGTSNQPQHF
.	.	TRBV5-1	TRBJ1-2	TGCGCCAGCAGCCCCAAGGACGGAACCTATCCCGACGGCTACACCTTC	CASSPKDGTYPDGYTF
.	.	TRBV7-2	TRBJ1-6	TGTGCCAGCAGCTTAGCGTTCGACGGCTTTAATTCACCCCTCCACTTT	CASSLAFDGFNSPLHF
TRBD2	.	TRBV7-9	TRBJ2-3	TGTGCCAGCAGCCAAATAAGACTAGCGGGGGAGTACACAGATACGCAGTATTTT	CASSQIRLAGEYTDTQYF
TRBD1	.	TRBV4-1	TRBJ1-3	TGCGCCAGCAGCCAAGCGATTGGTAGGGGGCTGACTGGAAACACCATATATTTT	CASSQAIGRGLTGNTIYF
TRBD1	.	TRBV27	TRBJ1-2	TGTGCCAGCAGTCACTACTCGACAGGGGAAGACTATGGCTACACCTTC	CASSHYSTGEDYGYTF
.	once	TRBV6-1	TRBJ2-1	TGTGCCAGCAGTGATCCCGGCGAGCAGTTCTTC	CASSDPGEQFF
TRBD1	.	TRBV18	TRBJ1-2	TGTGCCAGCTCACCTTCCGGGACAGGGCTTAACTATGGCTACACCTTC	CASSPSGTGLNYGYTF
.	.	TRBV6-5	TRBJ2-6	TGTGCCAGCAGTTATTCGGGATCTGGGGCCAACGTCCTGACTTTC	CASSYSGSGANVLTF
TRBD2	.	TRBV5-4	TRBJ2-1	TGTGCCAGCAGCTTGAGCGGGGGGTCCTACAATGAGCAGTTCTTC	CASSLSGGSYNEQFF
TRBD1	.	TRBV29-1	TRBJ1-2	TGCAGCGTTGAAGCTACAGGGGCCTCCTATGGCTACACCTTC	CSVEATGASYGYTF
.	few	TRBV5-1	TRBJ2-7	TGCGCCAGCAGCTTGGGAGAGTACGAGCAGTACTTC	CASSLGEYEQYF
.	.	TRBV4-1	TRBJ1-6	TGCGCCAGCAGCAGCAACAGGGATTCACCCCTCCACTTT	CASSSNRDSPLHF
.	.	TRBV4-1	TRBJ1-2	TGCGCCAGCAGCCTCGTCGGGCACACCAACTATGGCTACACCTTC	CASSLVGHTNYGYTF
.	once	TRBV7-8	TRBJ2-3	TGTGCCAGCAGCTTAGTGGGCGGCTATACGCAGTATTTT	CASSLVGGYTQYF
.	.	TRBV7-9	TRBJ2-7	TGTGCCAGCAGCTCCCCCCCTGAGGGGGGGACCTACGAGCAGTACTTC	CASSSPPEGGTYEQYF
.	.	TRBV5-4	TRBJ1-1	TGTGCCAGCAGCTTGGCCGGCATCTTGAACACTGAAGCTTTCTTT	CASSLAGILNTEAFF
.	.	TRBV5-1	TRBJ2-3	TGCGCCAGCAGCTTAGGAGGGGCAGATACGCAGTATTTT	CASSLGGADTQYF
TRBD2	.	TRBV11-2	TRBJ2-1	TGTGCCAGCAGCCCACCGGGACTAGCGAATGGCAATGAGCAGTTCTTC	CASSPPGLANGNEQFF
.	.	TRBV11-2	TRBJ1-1	TGTGCCAGCAGCTCCTTCGGTCGGGGGAATCGGAGAGCTTTCTTT	CASSSFGRGNRRAFF
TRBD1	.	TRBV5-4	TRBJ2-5	TGTGCCAGCAGCCGGACAGGGGGCCAAGAGACCCAGTACTTC	CASSRTGGQETQYF
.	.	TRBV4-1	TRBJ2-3	TGCGCCAGCAGCCAAAGGATCTACACAGATACGCAGTATTTT	CASSQRIYTDTQYF